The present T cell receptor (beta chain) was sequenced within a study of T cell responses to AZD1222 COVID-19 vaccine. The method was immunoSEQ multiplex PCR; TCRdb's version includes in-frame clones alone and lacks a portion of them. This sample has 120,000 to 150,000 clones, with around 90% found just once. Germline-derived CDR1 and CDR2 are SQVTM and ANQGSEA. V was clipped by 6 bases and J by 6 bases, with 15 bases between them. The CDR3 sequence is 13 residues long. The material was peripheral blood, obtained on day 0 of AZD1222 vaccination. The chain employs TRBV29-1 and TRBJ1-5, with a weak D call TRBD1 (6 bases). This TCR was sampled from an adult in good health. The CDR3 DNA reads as TGCAGCGTCGCCGGGACAACAACTCAGCCCCAGCATTTT. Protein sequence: CSVAGTTTQPQHF.